A single T cell receptor beta chain is shown here with its context. As yet, its antigen is unknown. Produced via immunoSEQ multiplex PCR; TCRdb's table is partial and in-frame only. The repertoire includes 65,000 to 80,000 clones, around nine tenths of them detected once, and around 13% sits in the top ten. This CDR3 has 15 residues. The ends were cut back, 9 bases at V and 7 bases at J, with 21 bases in the middle. CDR1 and CDR2 (germline): LNHDA, SQIVND (reference sequence). These data belong to a study of OX40 agonist ivuxolimab in advanced cancers. Study-wide findings and caveats: Expanded clones were, on average, more numerous among CD8+ T cells than CD4+. Blood T cells, both CD4+ and CD8+, expanded clonally by week 6 at 0.1 to 3.0 mg/kg.

The sequences come from CD4+ or CD8+ T cells sorted from blood, collected in a trial of the OX40 agonist ivuxolimab. The chain couples TRBV19 to TRBJ2-2, with D perhaps assigned TRBD1 or TRBD2 (5 bases each). This clonotype was sampled from an adult with an advanced solid tumor such as melanoma, head and neck, liver or kidney cancer. The CDR3, as DNA: TGTGCCAGACCCCCCGAGGGGCATCGCGGCGGGGAGCTGTTTTTT. Translated: CARPPEGHRGGELFF.